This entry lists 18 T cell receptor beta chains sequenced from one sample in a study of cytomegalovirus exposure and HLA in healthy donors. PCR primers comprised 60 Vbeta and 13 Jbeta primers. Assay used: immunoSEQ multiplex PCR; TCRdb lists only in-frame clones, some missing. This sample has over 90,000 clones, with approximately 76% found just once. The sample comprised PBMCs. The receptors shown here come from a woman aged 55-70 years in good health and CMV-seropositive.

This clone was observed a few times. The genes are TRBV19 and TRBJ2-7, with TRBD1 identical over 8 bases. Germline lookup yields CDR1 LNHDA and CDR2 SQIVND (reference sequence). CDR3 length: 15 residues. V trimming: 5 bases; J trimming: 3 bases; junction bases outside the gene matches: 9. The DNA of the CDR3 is TGTGCCAGTAGTGGACAGGGACGGTGGAACTACGAGCAGTACTTC. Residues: CASSGQGRWNYEQYF.

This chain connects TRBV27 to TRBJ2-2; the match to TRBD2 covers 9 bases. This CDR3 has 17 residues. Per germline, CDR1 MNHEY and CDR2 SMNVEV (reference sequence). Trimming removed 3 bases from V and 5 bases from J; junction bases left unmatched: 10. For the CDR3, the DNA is TGTGCCAGCAGTTTTGTAGCGGGAGTATCGGGGACCGGGGAGCTGTTTTTT. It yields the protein CASSFVAGVSGTGELFF.

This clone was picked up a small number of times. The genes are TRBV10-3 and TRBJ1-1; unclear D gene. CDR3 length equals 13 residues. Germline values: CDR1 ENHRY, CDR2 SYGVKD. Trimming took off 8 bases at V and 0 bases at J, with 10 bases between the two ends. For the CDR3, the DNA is TGTGCCATCGCAAGGAGCTTGAACACTGAAGCTTTCTTT. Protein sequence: CAIARSLNTEAFF.

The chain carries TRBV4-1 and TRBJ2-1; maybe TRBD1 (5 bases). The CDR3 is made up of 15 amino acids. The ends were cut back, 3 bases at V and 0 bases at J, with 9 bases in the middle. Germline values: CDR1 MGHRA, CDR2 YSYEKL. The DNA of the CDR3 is TGCGCCAGCAGCCAGACAGCTACCTCCTACAATGAGCAGTTCTTC. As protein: CASSQTATSYNEQFF.

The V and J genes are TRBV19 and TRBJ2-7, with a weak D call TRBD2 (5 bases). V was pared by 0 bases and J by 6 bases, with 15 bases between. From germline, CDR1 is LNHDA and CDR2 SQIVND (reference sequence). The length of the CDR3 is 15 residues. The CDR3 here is CASSIEGRFTSEQYF. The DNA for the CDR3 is TGTGCCAGTAGTATAGAAGGGAGATTTACTTCCGAGCAGTACTTC.

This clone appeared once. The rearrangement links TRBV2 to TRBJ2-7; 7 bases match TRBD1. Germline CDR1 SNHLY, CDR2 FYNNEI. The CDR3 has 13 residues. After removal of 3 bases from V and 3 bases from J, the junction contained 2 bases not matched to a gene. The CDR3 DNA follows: TGTGCCAGCAGTGATCGACAGGGCTACGAGCAGTACTTC. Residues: CASSDRQGYEQYF.

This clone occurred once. The CDR3 loop is CSAGTGNQPQHF. In DNA form, the CDR3 reads TGCAGCGCAGGGACAGGGAATCAGCCCCAGCATTTT. The chain has TRBV29-1 and TRBJ1-5; 9 nucleotides agree with TRBD1. Looked up from germline, CDR1 is SQVTM and CDR2 is ANQGSEA. The V and J ends lost 7 bases and 4 bases, in that order; junction bases with no gene match: 2. The CDR3 spans 12 residues.

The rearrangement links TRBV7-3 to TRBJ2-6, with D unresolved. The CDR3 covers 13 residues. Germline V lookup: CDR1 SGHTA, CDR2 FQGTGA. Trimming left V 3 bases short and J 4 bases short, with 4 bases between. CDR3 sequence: CASSFLGANVLTF. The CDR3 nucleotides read TGTGCCAGCAGCTTTCTCGGGGCCAACGTCCTGACTTTC.

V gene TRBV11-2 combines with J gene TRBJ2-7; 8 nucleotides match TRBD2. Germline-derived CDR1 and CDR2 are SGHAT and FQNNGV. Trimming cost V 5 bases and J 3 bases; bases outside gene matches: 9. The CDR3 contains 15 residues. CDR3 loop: CASSQSGGVNYEQYF. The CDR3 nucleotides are TGTGCCAGCAGCCAAAGCGGGGGAGTTAACTACGAGCAGTACTTC.

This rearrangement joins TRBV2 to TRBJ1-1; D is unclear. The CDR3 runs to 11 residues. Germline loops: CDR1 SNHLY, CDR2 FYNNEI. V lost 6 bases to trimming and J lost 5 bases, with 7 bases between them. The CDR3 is CASSGRTEAFF. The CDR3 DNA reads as TGTGCCAGCAGCGGGAGGACTGAAGCTTTCTTT. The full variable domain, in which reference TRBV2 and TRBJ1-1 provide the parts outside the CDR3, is EPEVTQTPSHQVTQMGQEVILRCVPISNHLYFYWYRQILGQKVEFLVSFYNNEISEKSEIFDDQFSVERPDGSNFTLKIRSTKLEDSAMYFCASSGRTEAFFGQGTRLTVV.

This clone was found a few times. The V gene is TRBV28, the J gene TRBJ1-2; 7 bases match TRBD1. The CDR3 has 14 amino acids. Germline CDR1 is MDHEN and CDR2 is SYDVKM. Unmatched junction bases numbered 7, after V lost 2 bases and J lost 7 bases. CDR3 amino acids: CASSLGSTGSGYTF. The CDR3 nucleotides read TGTGCCAGCAGTTTAGGTTCGACAGGGAGTGGCTACACCTTC.

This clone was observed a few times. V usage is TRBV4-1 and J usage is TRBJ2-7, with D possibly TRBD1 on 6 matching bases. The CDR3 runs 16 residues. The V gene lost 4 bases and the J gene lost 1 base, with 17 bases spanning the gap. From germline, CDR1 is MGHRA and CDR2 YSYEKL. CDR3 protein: CASSPARGSGSYEQYF. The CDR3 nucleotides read TGCGCCAGCAGCCCGGCAAGGGGGAGTGGGTCCTACGAGCAGTACTTC.

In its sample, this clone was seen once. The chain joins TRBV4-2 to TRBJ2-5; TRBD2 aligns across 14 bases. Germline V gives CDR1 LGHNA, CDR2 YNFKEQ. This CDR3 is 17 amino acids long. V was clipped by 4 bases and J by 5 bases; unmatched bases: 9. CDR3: CASSPGLAGVRGETQYF. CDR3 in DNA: TGTGCCAGCAGCCCGGGACTAGCGGGAGTCCGAGGGGAGACCCAGTACTTC.

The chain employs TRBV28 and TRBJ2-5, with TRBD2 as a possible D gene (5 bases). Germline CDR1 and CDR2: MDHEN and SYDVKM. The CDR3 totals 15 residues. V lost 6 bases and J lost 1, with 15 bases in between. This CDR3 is CASSPILGGQETQYF. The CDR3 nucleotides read TGTGCCAGCAGCCCCATTCTCGGAGGCCAAGAGACCCAGTACTTC.

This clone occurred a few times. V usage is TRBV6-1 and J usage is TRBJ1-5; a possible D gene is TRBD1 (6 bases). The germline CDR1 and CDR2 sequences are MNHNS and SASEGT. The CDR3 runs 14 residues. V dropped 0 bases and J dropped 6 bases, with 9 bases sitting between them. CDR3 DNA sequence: TGTGCCAGCAGTGAAGCGGGGGCAGCTCAGCCCCAGCATTTT. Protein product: CASSEAGAAQPQHF.

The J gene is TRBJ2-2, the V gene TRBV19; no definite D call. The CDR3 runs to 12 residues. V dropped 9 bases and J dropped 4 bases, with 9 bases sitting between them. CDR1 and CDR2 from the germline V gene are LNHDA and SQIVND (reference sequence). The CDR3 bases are TGTGCCAGCCGGTACCCCACCGGGGAGCTGTTTTTT. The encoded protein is CASRYPTGELFF.

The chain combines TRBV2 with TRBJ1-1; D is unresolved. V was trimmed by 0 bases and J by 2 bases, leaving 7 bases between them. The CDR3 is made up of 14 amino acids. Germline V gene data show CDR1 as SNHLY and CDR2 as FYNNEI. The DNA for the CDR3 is TGTGCCAGCAGTGAAGCATTGGCAAACACTGAAGCTTTCTTT. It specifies CASSEALANTEAFF.

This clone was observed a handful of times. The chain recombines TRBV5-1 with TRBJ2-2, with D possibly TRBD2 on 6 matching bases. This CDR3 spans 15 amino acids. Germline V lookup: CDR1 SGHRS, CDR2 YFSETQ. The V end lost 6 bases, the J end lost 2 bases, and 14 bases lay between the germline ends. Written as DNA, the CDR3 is TGCGCCAGCAACAAAGCAGGGACTAACACCGGGGAGCTGTTTTTT. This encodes CASNKAGTNTGELFF.